These 19 T cell receptor beta chains originate from one sample sequenced in a study of response to subunit inactivated influenza vaccine. Each CDR3 protein is one row after TCRdb ran MiXCR on the RT-PCR reads. Among about 800,000 distinct CDR3 sequences listed, 21% were seen once. The sequenced sample was PBMCs from blood, obtained approximately 5 days after vaccination. The receptor source for this set is a man between 45 and 60 years old who received an inactivated influenza vaccine.

The CDR3 bases are TGCAGCGTTGAAAGTCCGAACACTGAAGCTTTCTTT. It specifies CSVESPNTEAFF. The genes are TRBV29-1 and TRBJ1-1, with D uncertain. The germline V gene encodes CDR1 SQVTM and CDR2 ANQGSEA. This CDR3 is 12 amino acids long. V was cut by 2 bases and J by 1 base, with 5 bases left in between.

This clonotype was counted a few times. This sequence joins TRBV10-3 and TRBJ2-3, with D unclear. V lost 2 bases and J 1 base, leaving 7 bases between the germline ends. This CDR3 is 14 amino acids long. Per germline, CDR1 ENHRY and CDR2 SYGVKD. In nucleotides, the CDR3 is TGTGCCATCAGTGAGCCCGTCCGCACAGATACGCAGTATTTT. Its translation is CAISEPVRTDTQYF.

The chain joins TRBV15 to TRBJ1-5; D gene uncertain. Trimming took 0 bases from V and 0 from J, leaving 9 bases between them. The CDR3 sequence is 16 residues long. Germline CDR1 reads LNHNV; CDR2 reads YYDKDF (reference sequence). Written as DNA, the CDR3 is TGTGCCACCAGCAGAGATCTAGCTTATAGCAATCAGCCCCAGCATTTT. Translation gives CATSRDLAYSNQPQHF.

The V call is TRBV6-8, the J call TRBJ2-7, with 7 positions matching TRBD1. The CDR3 length is 16 residues. Trimming took 5 bases from V and 2 from J; bases not matched to a gene: 12. From germline, CDR1 is MNHGY and CDR2 SAAAGT. CDR3 amino acids: CASSACDRELPYEQYF. The DNA of the CDR3 is TGTGCCAGCAGTGCCTGCGACAGGGAACTACCCTACGAGCAGTACTTC.

In this sample, this clonotype turned up once. V gene TRBV3-1 combines with J gene TRBJ2-1; D is uncertain. Trimming shortened V by 4 bases and J by 1 base, and 11 bases separated the two germline ends. Looked up from germline, CDR1 is LGHDT and CDR2 is YNNKEL (reference sequence). The CDR3 totals 15 residues. For the CDR3, the DNA is TGTGCCAGCAGCCCTCGGGCGACGTCCTACAATGAGCAGTTCTTC. This encodes CASSPRATSYNEQFF.

The rearrangement links TRBV20-1 to TRBJ2-7; 9 bases align to TRBD1. The CDR3 runs to 11 residues. Germline CDR1 reads DFQATT; CDR2 reads SNEGSKA (reference sequence). CDR3 nucleotides: TGCAGCCAACAACAGGGGGCCGAGCAGTACTTC. Translating it yields CSQQQGAEQYF.

J is TRBJ2-3 and V is TRBV24-1; D gene unclear. The CDR3 is 13 residues long. V lost 1 base and J 4 bases, leaving 5 bases between the germline ends. CDR1 is KGHDR, CDR2 SFDVKD, per germline. Here the CDR3 reads CATSDLTSDTQYF. In DNA form, the CDR3 reads TGTGCCACCAGTGATTTAACCTCAGATACGCAGTATTTT.

There are a few counts of this clonotype. V and J are TRBV4-3 and TRBJ2-5; 7 nucleotides align to TRBD1. Germline loops: CDR1 LGHNA, CDR2 YSLEER. This CDR3 is built from 15 residues. The trim removed 3 bases at V and 2 bases at J, leaving 6 bases unmatched. The CDR3 loop reads CASSQYPGQQETQYF. The CDR3 DNA reads as TGCGCCAGCAGCCAGTATCCGGGACAGCAAGAGACCCAGTACTTC.

This clonotype was seen a few times. The chain joins TRBV28 to TRBJ2-1, with TRBD2 matching 13 bases. Looked up from germline, CDR1 is MDHEN and CDR2 is SYDVKM. The V gene end was trimmed by 3 bases and the J gene end by 8 bases; junction bases not matched to a gene: 7. The CDR3 covers 16 residues. The CDR3: CASSFRGLAGRYEQFF. In nucleotides, the CDR3 is TGTGCCAGCAGTTTTAGGGGACTAGCGGGAAGGTATGAGCAGTTCTTC.

The genes are TRBV7-9 and TRBJ1-1; D is uncertain. Germline V CDR1 and CDR2: SEHNR, FQNEAQ (reference sequence). Trimming left V 2 bases short and J 1 base short, with 8 bases between. The CDR3 is 14 amino acids. The CDR3: CASSLRGSNTEAFF. The CDR3 DNA reads TGTGCCAGCAGCTTACGAGGGTCGAACACTGAAGCTTTCTTT.

This clonotype was seen many times. The V gene is TRBV12-3 or TRBV12-4, the J gene TRBJ2-7; weak D call: TRBD2 (6 bases). The CDR3 is made up of 15 amino acids. V lost 6 bases, J lost 1 base, and 16 bases lay in between. The CDR3 coding sequence is TGTGCCAGCAGGGCGGGACTCATCCAATCCTACGAGCAGTACTTC. Translating gives CASRAGLIQSYEQYF.

The chain joins TRBV6-2 or TRBV6-3 to TRBJ2-7; 8 bases are a match to TRBD2. Germline loops: CDR1 MNHEY, CDR2 SVGEGT. This CDR3 has 14 amino acids. Germline trimming cut 6 bases from V and 4 bases from J; bases unmatched to any gene: 8. CDR3: CASRQLAGRYEQYF. In nucleotides, the CDR3 is TGTGCCAGCAGACAGCTAGCGGGCCGTTACGAGCAGTACTTC.

This clonotype turned up a few times. The gene calls are TRBV28 and TRBJ2-2; D is unresolved. The CDR3 has 13 amino acids. Germline values: CDR1 MDHEN, CDR2 SYDVKM. With 7 bases removed from V and 0 bases from J, the gap between germline ends came to 6 bases. The CDR3 is CASKNTNTGELFF. In DNA, the CDR3 is TGTGCCAGCAAGAACACGAACACCGGGGAGCTGTTTTTT.

This clonotype has a handful of counts. The chain has TRBV18 and TRBJ2-5; the D gene is possibly TRBD2 (6 bases). The CDR3 totals 15 residues. V was clipped by 4 bases and J by 5 bases, with 17 bases between them. Germline V gives CDR1 KGHSH, CDR2 LQKENI. CDR3 sequence (DNA): TGTGCCAGCTCACTCTCGGGACTCTCAACGGAGACCCAGTACTTC. Protein sequence: CASSLSGLSTETQYF.

The rearrangement uses TRBV20-1 and TRBJ2-7, with 9 bases lining up with TRBD1. The ends lost 0 bases at V and 2 bases at J; junction bases unmatched: 8. The CDR3 extends over 16 amino acids. CDR1 is DFQATT, CDR2 SNEGSKA, per germline (reference sequence). CDR3 in DNA: TGCAGTGCTAGAGATCGTTCCGGACAGGGGCCCTACGAGCAGTACTTC. It yields the protein CSARDRSGQGPYEQYF.

This clonotype has just a few counts. The chain joins TRBV20-1 to TRBJ2-5; 8 bases agree with TRBD2. The CDR3 sequence is 14 residues long. CDR1 and CDR2 (germline): DFQATT, SNEGSKA (reference sequence). Germline trimming cut 5 bases from V and 4 bases from J; bases unmatched to any gene: 9. The CDR3 region has the DNA TGCAGTGCTTCTCCCCCCCGGGGGGGAGAGACCCAGTACTTC. It yields the protein CSASPPRGGETQYF.

The CDR3 region has the DNA TGTGCCAGCAGCGTAGGATGGGGGATGAATCAGCCCCAGCATTTT. This codes for CASSVGWGMNQPQHF. This chain uses TRBV9 with TRBJ1-5; maybe TRBD1 (5 bases). The CDR3 spans 15 residues. V dropped 0 bases and J dropped 4 bases, with 11 bases sitting between them. Germline CDR1 reads SGDLS; CDR2 reads YYNGEE.

This clonotype was picked up a small number of times. The genes are TRBV10-3 and TRBJ1-1; TRBD1 matches 10 bases. The V segment lost 5 bases and the J segment 5 bases; nucleotides outside the gene matches: 5. The length of the CDR3 is 14 residues. Germline loops: CDR1 ENHRY, CDR2 SYGVKD. CDR3 region: CAISPGQGVTEAFF. For the CDR3, the DNA is TGTGCCATCAGTCCTGGACAGGGGGTAACTGAAGCTTTCTTT.

CDR3 nucleotides: TGCGCCAGCAGCTTGGACACAGGTTATGAGACCCAGTACTTC. Its translation is CASSLDTGYETQYF. This chain links TRBV5-1 with TRBJ2-5; D is possibly TRBD1 (5 bases). V lost 0 bases, J lost 5 bases, and 11 bases lay in between. Germline values: CDR1 SGHRS, CDR2 YFSETQ. The CDR3 contains 14 residues.